These T cell receptor beta chains were read from a single sample in a study of shared clonotypes between healthy human individuals. Clones were read by immunoSEQ multiplex PCR, and TCRdb kept only the in-frame ones, dropping some. The profile shows around 700,000 clones, around 73% of them singletons. The sample comprised memory CD4+ T cells sorted from blood. All receptors come from a woman younger than 45 in good health. The CDR3 runs from the conserved cysteine through the conserved F or W. A D gene is named only where the DNA matches it firmly. For some rows the clone size is stated as once, few or many, or as a class when expanded; others skip it.

d_call j_call clone_size v_call cdr3_nt cdr3_aa
TRBD2 TRBJ2-3 once TRBV9 TGTGCCAGCGGGGAGGGGCGGGAGTGGGTCACAGATACGCAGTATTTT CASGEGREWVTDTQYF
. TRBJ1-5 . TRBV5-1 TGCGCCAGCAGCTTGGTAGGTAGCAGCAATCAGCCCCAGCATTTT CASSLVGSSNQPQHF
. TRBJ2-3 . TRBV6-5 TGTGCCAGCAGTCCCCTTAAAGGGGGCACAGATACGCAGTATTTT CASSPLKGGTDTQYF
. TRBJ1-5 . TRBV23-1 TGCGCCCCCAGGCAGAGCAATCAGCCCCAGCATTTT CAPRQSNQPQHF
TRBD1 TRBJ2-5 few TRBV11-2 TGTGCCAGCAGCTTAGGAGCAACAGGGGGGACCCAGTACTTC CASSLGATGGTQYF
. TRBJ1-5 . TRBV28 TGTGCCAGCCAAACCGGGACGGATAGCAATCAGCCCCAGCATTTT CASQTGTDSNQPQHF
TRBD2 TRBJ2-2 . TRBV4-2 TGTGCCAGCAGCCAAGGACTAGCGGGAGCCCACCGCGTAGGCGGGGAGCTGTTTTTT CASSQGLAGAHRVGGELFF
. TRBJ1-3 . TRBV6-1 TGTGCCAGCAGTAAGGGCCCTGGAAACACCATATATTTT CASSKGPGNTIYF
. TRBJ1-2 few TRBV19 TGTGCCAGTAGTGGCAGGGGATATGGCTACACCTTC CASSGRGYGYTF
. TRBJ2-1 once TRBV9 TGTGCCAGCAGCGTAGTCGGGGGATCCTACAATGAGCAGTTCTTC CASSVVGGSYNEQFF
TRBD1 TRBJ1-1 . TRBV6-5 TGTGCCAGCAGATCGACAGGGTTCAGCACTGAAGCTTTCTTT CASRSTGFSTEAFF
. TRBJ1-1 . TRBV28 TGTGCCAGCAGTTCCCAATCGGGAGCTTTCTTT CASSSQSGAFF
TRBD1 TRBJ1-1 . TRBV6-5 TGTGCCAGCAGTTACTCTCGGACAGGGAACACTGAAGCTTTCTTT CASSYSRTGNTEAFF
. TRBJ1-3 . TRBV30 TGTGCCTGGAGACCTGGAAACACCATATATTTT CAWRPGNTIYF
TRBD1 TRBJ1-5 . TRBV18 TGTGCCAGCTCACAGGGGACAGGGGGGAACAATCAGCCCCAGCATTTT CASSQGTGGNNQPQHF
. TRBJ2-6 . TRBV19 TGTGCCAGTAGTATTTGGCTCTCTGGGGCCAACGTCCTGACTTTC CASSIWLSGANVLTF
. TRBJ2-3 few TRBV19 TGTGCCAGTAGTATAGACGGCGCGTGGAGAAAGGATACGCAGTATTTT CASSIDGAWRKDTQYF
TRBD1 TRBJ2-2 once TRBV19 TGTGCCAGTAGTAAGGGGGACAGGGTAGCCGGGGAGCTGTTTTTT CASSKGDRVAGELFF
. TRBJ2-2 . TRBV2 TGTGCCATACGACTCAAGCGGGCCGGGGAGCTGTTTTTT CAIRLKRAGELFF
. TRBJ2-1 . TRBV11-3 TGTGCCAGCAGGGGCCGCGGTGAGCAGTTCTTC CASRGRGEQFF
. TRBJ1-5 few TRBV28 TGTGCCAGCAGGACAGGCGATCAGCCCCAGCATTTT CASRTGDQPQHF
TRBD1 TRBJ1-3 . TRBV6-1 TGTGCCAGCAGTGAAGCATTGGGACAGCACTTTTCTGGAAACACCATATATTTT CASSEALGQHFSGNTIYF
. TRBJ2-6 few TRBV19 TGTGCCAGTAGGGACGCGCGGGCTGGGGCCAACGTCCTGACTTTC CASRDARAGANVLTF
. TRBJ2-3 . TRBV21-1 TGTGCCAGCCGACTAGCGGATAGCACAGATACGCAGTATTTT CASRLADSTDTQYF
TRBD2 TRBJ2-7 . TRBV11-2 TGTGCCAGCAGCTCCCTCCGGGAGGGCGCAATCGAGCAGTACTTC CASSSLREGAIEQYF
TRBD1 TRBJ1-1 . TRBV10-3 TGTGCCATCAGGGGGACAGGCGGCACTGAAGCTTTCTTT CAIRGTGGTEAFF
. TRBJ1-2 . TRBV6-5 TGTGCCAGCAGTTACTCGGGCAGTAAGGAAAGTGGCTACACCTTC CASSYSGSKESGYTF
TRBD1 TRBJ2-7 . TRBV5-1 TGCGCCAGCAGCTACCGACAGGGCGATCTCCACGAGCAGTACTTC CASSYRQGDLHEQYF